This passage covers 8 T cell receptor beta chains from one sample sequenced in a study of cytomegalovirus exposure and HLA in healthy donors. This PCR relied on a set of 60 Vbeta primers and 13 Jbeta primers. This table comes from immunoSEQ multiplex PCR, and its TCRdb copy is limited to in-frame clones, with some not included. The data contain some 35,000 clones, approximately 74% of them seen just once; the ten biggest clones take up about 6%. Input material: PBMCs. Source of these receptors: a man aged 25-45 years in good health and CMV-seronegative.

V is TRBV11-2 and J is TRBJ2-7, with 8 bases aligning to TRBD2. The CDR3 loop spans 14 amino acids. CDR1 and CDR2 from the germline V gene are SGHAT and FQNNGV. V shed 5 bases, J shed 8 bases, and the junction held 11 bases outside the gene matches. CDR3 nucleotide sequence: TGTGCCAGCAGCCCCTCCAGCGGGGGCCTCAAGCAGTACTTC. Encoded protein: CASSPSSGGLKQYF. Full variable domain (rest looked up from reference TRBV11-2 and TRBJ2-7): EAGVAQSPRYKIIEKRQSVAFWCNPISGHATLYWYQQILGQGPKLLIQFQNNGVVDDSQLPKDRFSAERLKGVDSTLKIQPAKLEDSAVYLCASSPSSGGLKQYFGPGTRLTVT.

V is TRBV2 and J is TRBJ2-2; 7 bases line up with TRBD2. Trimming at V came to 3 bases and at J to 0 bases, leaving 4 bases not matched to a gene. Germline loops: CDR1 SNHLY, CDR2 FYNNEI. This CDR3 region has 16 residues. CDR3 region: CASSDGGFTNTGELFF. CDR3 DNA: TGTGCCAGCAGTGACGGGGGGTTTACGAACACCGGGGAGCTGTTTTTT.

The rearrangement joins TRBV5-6 to TRBJ2-7; 7 bases align to TRBD2. The J segment lost 5 bases and the V segment lost 2 bases, leaving 7 bases of the junction unmatched. The germline CDR1 and CDR2 sequences are SGHDT and YYEEEE. The CDR3 runs to 14 residues. The DNA for the CDR3 is TGTGCCAGCAGCTTCGGAGGGAGGGCCCACGAGCAGTACTTC. This encodes CASSFGGRAHEQYF. The whole variable domain, filled in from reference TRBV5-6 and TRBJ2-7, reads DAGVTQSPTHLIKTRGQQVTLRCSPKSGHDTVSWYQQALGQGPQFIFQYYEEEERQRGNFPDRFSGHQFPNYSSELNVNALLLGDSALYLCASSFGGRAHEQYFGPGTRLTVT.

The genes are TRBV7-9 and TRBJ2-7; 7 bases line up with TRBD2. The ends lost 4 bases at V and 7 bases at J; junction bases unmatched: 4. The CDR3 totals 12 residues. CDR1 SEHNR and CDR2 FQNEAQ come from the germline V gene (reference sequence). This chain's CDR3 is CASSSRGVEQYF. CDR3 bases: TGTGCCAGCAGCTCCCGGGGGGTAGAGCAGTACTTC.

The chain is built from TRBV29-1 and TRBJ2-1, with 7 positions matching TRBD2. From germline, CDR1 is SQVTM and CDR2 ANQGSEA. V dropped 0 bases and J dropped 3; count of bases not matched to a gene: 5. The CDR3 loop spans 15 amino acids. CDR3 DNA: TGCAGCGTTGAAGATAGGCTAGCGGACTACAATGAGCAGTTCTTC. This gives the protein CSVEDRLADYNEQFF.

This chain uses TRBV5-1 with TRBJ2-7; 9 bases fit TRBD1. The ends lost 0 bases at V and 4 bases at J; junction bases unmatched: 8. This CDR3 region has 16 residues. Germline V gene lookup returns CDR1 SGHRS and CDR2 YFSETQ. CDR3 DNA sequence: TGCGCCAGCAGCTTGGCCTCGGGGACAGGGTTTTACGAGCAGTACTTC. Its translation is CASSLASGTGFYEQYF. The full variable domain, rest sourced from reference TRBV5-1 and TRBJ2-7, is KAGVTQTPRYLIKTRGQQVTLSCSPISGHRSVSWYQQTPGQGLQFLFEYFSETQRNKGNFPGRFSGRQFSNSRSEMNVSTLELGDSALYLCASSLASGTGFYEQYFGPGTRLTVT.

The chain combines TRBV11-2 with TRBJ1-2; TRBD1 matches 7 bases. Per germline, CDR1 SGHAT and CDR2 FQNNGV. J lost 14 bases, V lost 5 bases, and 11 bases had no gene match. This CDR3 is built from 12 residues. CDR3 amino acids: CASSIGQVYTTF. As DNA, the CDR3 is TGTGCCAGCAGCATAGGACAGGTCTATACAACCTTC.

The chain links TRBV7-2 to TRBJ1-1; D is unclear. CDR1 and CDR2 from the germline V gene are SGHTA and FQGNSA. Trimming took off 0 bases at V and 8 bases at J, with 16 bases between the two ends. This CDR3 has 15 amino acids. Here the CDR3 reads CASSLAFTRFMEAFF. CDR3 bases: TGTGCCAGCAGCTTAGCGTTCACTAGGTTTATGGAAGCTTTCTTT.